This is a list of T cell receptor beta chains from one sample in a study of OX40 agonist ivuxolimab in advanced cancers. The protocol was immunoSEQ multiplex PCR, while the TCRdb copy is restricted to in-frame clones and leaves out a portion. This table has under 90,000 clones, around 91% appearing once. Sequences were derived from CD4+ or CD8+ T cells sorted from blood, sampled in a trial of the OX40 agonist ivuxolimab. The receptors stem from an adult with an advanced solid tumor such as melanoma, head and neck, liver or kidney cancer. Both conserved end residues are part of each CDR3. D genes are given only for firm matches. Size tells how often a clone was seen (once, few, many) or the class of an expanded clone, and some rows leave it out.

v_gene: TRBV28; d_gene: NA; j_gene: TRBJ2-5; abundance: NA; CDR3aa: CASSFSFRGVKTQYF; CDR3nt: TGTGCCAGCAGTTTCTCATTTCGTGGGGTAAAGACCCAGTACTTC
v_gene: TRBV5-1; d_gene: NA; j_gene: TRBJ1-1; abundance: NA; CDR3aa: CASSLEVGMNTEAFF; CDR3nt: TGCGCCAGCAGCTTGGAAGTGGGGATGAACACTGAAGCTTTCTTT
v_gene: TRBV6-5; d_gene: NA; j_gene: TRBJ1-3; abundance: once; CDR3aa: CASSYISGNTIYF; CDR3nt: TGTGCCAGCAGTTATATCTCTGGAAACACCATATATTTT
v_gene: TRBV30; d_gene: TRBD2; j_gene: TRBJ2-5; abundance: NA; CDR3aa: CAWSVRLAGPSQETQYF; CDR3nt: TGTGCCTGGAGTGTACGGCTAGCGGGGCCGTCACAAGAGACCCAGTACTTC
v_gene: TRBV9; d_gene: TRBD1; j_gene: TRBJ1-4; abundance: NA; CDR3aa: CASSVAKNRGLGREKLFF; CDR3nt: TGTGCCAGCAGCGTAGCTAAGAACAGGGGGCTCGGCCGTGAAAAACTGTTTTTT
v_gene: TRBV19; d_gene: NA; j_gene: TRBJ1-3; abundance: once; CDR3aa: CASSSWTDFSGNTIYF; CDR3nt: TGTGCCAGTAGTTCGTGGACAGACTTCTCTGGAAACACCATATATTTT
v_gene: TRBV6-1; d_gene: NA; j_gene: TRBJ1-2; abundance: NA; CDR3aa: CASSWTVYGYTF; CDR3nt: TGTGCCAGCAGCTGGACAGTCTATGGCTACACCTTC
v_gene: TRBV19; d_gene: TRBD1; j_gene: TRBJ1-2; abundance: NA; CDR3aa: CASSLRQGGSYGYTF; CDR3nt: TGTGCCAGTAGCCTCAGACAGGGGGGATCATATGGCTACACCTTC
v_gene: TRBV5-1; d_gene: NA; j_gene: TRBJ1-5; abundance: NA; CDR3aa: CASSLTFDQPQHF; CDR3nt: TGCGCCAGCAGCTTAACGTTCGATCAGCCCCAGCATTTT
v_gene: TRBV5-1; d_gene: TRBD1; j_gene: TRBJ1-5; abundance: NA; CDR3aa: CASSYDRGDQPQHF; CDR3nt: TGCGCCAGCAGCTACGACAGGGGAGATCAGCCCCAGCATTTT
v_gene: TRBV5-4; d_gene: TRBD1; j_gene: TRBJ2-7; abundance: NA; CDR3aa: CASSSTGFSYEQYF; CDR3nt: TGTGCCAGCAGCTCGACAGGGTTCTCCTACGAGCAGTACTTC
v_gene: TRBV7-9; d_gene: TRBD1; j_gene: TRBJ1-1; abundance: NA; CDR3aa: CASRFQGDTEAFF; CDR3nt: TGTGCCAGCAGATTCCAGGGGGACACTGAAGCTTTCTTT
v_gene: TRBV7-8; d_gene: NA; j_gene: TRBJ1-1; abundance: NA; CDR3aa: CASSLGWDYTEAFF; CDR3nt: TGTGCCAGCAGCTTAGGGTGGGACTATACTGAAGCTTTCTTT
v_gene: TRBV7-9; d_gene: NA; j_gene: TRBJ1-1; abundance: NA; CDR3aa: CASSLGPGKVTEAFF; CDR3nt: TGTGCCAGCAGCTTAGGGCCAGGGAAGGTCACTGAAGCTTTCTTT
v_gene: TRBV29-1; d_gene: NA; j_gene: TRBJ1-1; abundance: NA; CDR3aa: CSVGGGDTEAFF; CDR3nt: TGCAGCGTTGGTGGTGGGGACACTGAAGCTTTCTTT
v_gene: TRBV28; d_gene: TRBD1; j_gene: TRBJ2-7; abundance: NA; CDR3aa: CASSQTRTGAKVQYF; CDR3nt: TGTGCCAGCAGTCAGACCCGGACAGGGGCAAAGGTGCAGTACTTC
v_gene: TRBV5-4; d_gene: NA; j_gene: TRBJ2-3; abundance: once; CDR3aa: CASSFGGPSTDTQYF; CDR3nt: TGTGCCAGCAGCTTTGGCGGACCTAGCACAGATACGCAGTATTTT
v_gene: TRBV11-3; d_gene: NA; j_gene: TRBJ1-2; abundance: NA; CDR3aa: CASSRTDNYGYTF; CDR3nt: TGTGCCAGCAGCCGGACAGATAACTATGGCTACACCTTC
v_gene: TRBV7-2; d_gene: NA; j_gene: TRBJ1-3; abundance: NA; CDR3aa: CASSRWAGLSSGNTIYF; CDR3nt: TGTGCCAGCAGCCGATGGGCGGGCCTCTCCTCTGGAAACACCATATATTTT
v_gene: TRBV7-9; d_gene: NA; j_gene: TRBJ2-7; abundance: NA; CDR3aa: CASSLALGGHEQYF; CDR3nt: TGTGCCAGCAGCTTAGCGCTTGGGGGCCACGAGCAGTACTTC
v_gene: TRBV11-3; d_gene: NA; j_gene: TRBJ2-1; abundance: NA; CDR3aa: CASSFLEGLNEQFF; CDR3nt: TGTGCCAGCAGCTTCCTGGAGGGTCTCAATGAGCAGTTCTTC
v_gene: TRBV27; d_gene: TRBD1; j_gene: TRBJ2-1; abundance: NA; CDR3aa: CASSFPSGTGGNEQFF; CDR3nt: TGTGCCAGCAGTTTCCCCTCCGGGACAGGGGGCAATGAGCAGTTCTTC
v_gene: TRBV5-6; d_gene: TRBD2; j_gene: TRBJ2-3; abundance: NA; CDR3aa: CASTLQAGEGTDTQYF; CDR3nt: TGTGCCAGCACCCTTCAAGCGGGAGAGGGCACAGATACGCAGTATTTT
v_gene: TRBV5-1; d_gene: NA; j_gene: TRBJ1-3; abundance: NA; CDR3aa: CASSLEQPGVNTIYF; CDR3nt: TGCGCCAGCAGCTTGGAGCAACCGGGGGTGAACACCATATATTTT
v_gene: TRBV11-2; d_gene: NA; j_gene: TRBJ2-3; abundance: NA; CDR3aa: CASSGASHTQYF; CDR3nt: TGTGCCAGCAGCGGGGCCTCTCATACGCAGTATTTT
v_gene: TRBV7-9; d_gene: NA; j_gene: TRBJ1-4; abundance: NA; CDR3aa: CASSFSTGSNEKLFF; CDR3nt: TGTGCCAGCAGCTTCTCTACAGGGTCTAATGAAAAACTGTTTTTT
v_gene: TRBV18; d_gene: NA; j_gene: TRBJ2-7; abundance: NA; CDR3aa: CASSFYQPSPAEQYF; CDR3nt: TGTGCCAGCTCGTTCTACCAACCTTCACCGGCCGAGCAGTACTTC
v_gene: TRBV5-5; d_gene: TRBD1; j_gene: TRBJ2-7; abundance: NA; CDR3aa: CASSLDSDRGLSYEQYF; CDR3nt: TGTGCCAGCAGCTTGGATTCGGACAGGGGCTTGTCCTACGAGCAGTACTTC